This T cell receptor beta chain was sequenced for a study of T cell clones after liver transplantation. The CDR3 totals 14 residues. V shed 2 bases and J shed 4 bases, with 8 bases lying between them. CDR1 and CDR2 from the germline V gene are MGHRA and YSYEKL. The table came from immunoSEQ multiplex PCR; TCRdb's copy has only in-frame clones and leaves some out. This sample has nearly 45,000 clones, with 70% to 90% found just once. The source material was CD4+ T cells from blood, sampled 24 months after liver transplant. The source of this sequence is a human patient who received a liver transplant. Some of the T cells may derive from the graft donor. V usage is TRBV4-1 and J usage is TRBJ2-2, with no clear D. CDR3 nucleotides: TGCGCCAGCAGCCAACTGGAGTTCACCGGGGAGCTGTTTTTT. It yields the protein CASSQLEFTGELFF.